This TCR beta chain is from a study of long-term antiretroviral therapy in people with HIV. A note on this clone: Antigen unknown.

Each contributor possessed a minimum of one pre-ART and a minimum of two post-ART PBMC samples. The authors ran the immunoSEQ assay, v3.0, at survey level. Profiled with immunoSEQ multiplex PCR; TCRdb holds only in-frame clones, not every one. The sample has fewer than 20,000 clones, 80% to 90% seen once; the top ten hold 7.5% to 9.5%. The study, taken as a whole, reports: After ART, diversity increased yet remained lower than transplant donor controls. Researchers lacked any data on ART adherence, viral resistance or therapy changes.

The CDR3 is 14 residues long. V dropped 4 bases and J dropped 1 base, with 10 bases sitting between them. The V gene's germline CDR1 is MGHDK and CDR2 SYGVNS. The rearrangement joins TRBV25-1 to TRBJ1-1; D might be TRBD1 (5 bases). This TCR derives from a middle-aged man with HIV. Here the sequenced sample was unsorted PBMCs, taken 4.2 years after starting antiretroviral therapy. CDR3 DNA sequence: TGTGCCAGCAGTGGGGGGGGAGAGAACACTGAAGCTTTCTTT. Amino acid sequence: CASSGGGENTEAFF.